A selection of T cell receptor beta chains follows, all from one sample in a study of T-cell memory formation after mild COVID-19. In TCRdb, the 5' RACE reads were re-called with MiXCR into one record per CDR3 protein. The table includes 350,000 or so distinct CDR3 sequences, 10% to 15% detected once. What was sequenced was PBMCs or a T cell subset sorted from them (not recorded which). The receptors were gathered from a young man who had mild COVID-19 (a few samples of this study predate the infection). Cell type and time point are not known. Both conserved end residues are part of each CDR3. D genes are given only for firm matches. The size of a clone is reported for some rows only, either as once, few or many, or as a class for expanded clones.

>many|-|TRBJ2-1|TRBV12-3/TRBV12-4
TGTGCCAGCATACCTCAGGGGACTCTCTACAATGAGCAGTTCTTC
CASIPQGTLYNEQFF
>-|TRBD2|TRBJ2-5|TRBV12-5
TGTGCTAGTGGTTTGGGAGCGGGGGGGAAGACCCAGTACTTC
CASGLGAGGKTQYF
>-|TRBD2|TRBJ2-3|TRBV6-5
TGTGCCAGCAGCGATTGGACTAGCGGGATCTTAGATACGCAGTATTTT
CASSDWTSGILDTQYF
>-|-|TRBJ2-5|TRBV10-2
TGCGCCAGCGGGGACCGGGGAGAGACCCAGTACTTC
CASGDRGETQYF
>-|-|TRBJ1-2|TRBV11-2
TGTGCCAGCAGCTTAGACTCTCGGGGAGCACACTATGGCTACACCTTC
CASSLDSRGAHYGYTF
>many|-|TRBJ1-1|TRBV5-1
TGCGCCAGCCGGGGCGAAGAGAACACTGAAGCTTTCTTT
CASRGEENTEAFF
>-|TRBD1|TRBJ2-7|TRBV6-1
TGTGCCAGCAGCGCTATTGGGGACAGCTCTGACGAGCAGTACTTC
CASSAIGDSSDEQYF
>-|-|TRBJ2-7|TRBV30
TGTGCCTGGCAGGATGATTACGAGCAGTACTTC
CAWQDDYEQYF
>few|TRBD1|TRBJ2-1|TRBV15
TGTGCCACCGGGGGGACAGGGTCCTACAATGAGCAGTTCTTC
CATGGTGSYNEQFF
>-|-|TRBJ1-1|TRBV20-1
TGCAGTGCTAAAAAGACGGAGAACACTGAAGCTTTCTTT
CSAKKTENTEAFF
>-|TRBD1|TRBJ1-5|TRBV7-9
TGTGCCAGCAGCACGGCCGGGACAGGGGGCTTTGAGCCCCAGCATTTT
CASSTAGTGGFEPQHF
>few|-|TRBJ2-1|TRBV12-3/TRBV12-4
TGTGCCAGCAGTTTACGGGACCCGATCTGGGAGCAGTTCTTC
CASSLRDPIWEQFF
>-|TRBD1|TRBJ2-3|TRBV9
TGTGCCAGCAGCCTCCGGGACAGGATTGGGCAAGATACGCAGTATTTT
CASSLRDRIGQDTQYF
>few|-|TRBJ2-3|TRBV6-5
TGTGCCAGCAGTTATTTGGCAGGGGCAGATACGCAGTATTTT
CASSYLAGADTQYF
>many|-|TRBJ2-1|TRBV12-3/TRBV12-4
TGTGCCAGCAGACGACAGACCCAGCAGTTCTTC
CASRRQTQQFF
>-|TRBD1|TRBJ2-1|TRBV7-9
TGTGCCAGCAGCTTAGCGGGGACAGACTATGAGCAGTTCTTC
CASSLAGTDYEQFF
>-|TRBD2|TRBJ2-3|TRBV6-6
TGTGCCAGCAGACGACTAGCGGATACGCAGTATTTT
CASRRLADTQYF
>few|-|TRBJ1-1|TRBV4-1
TGCGCCAGCAGCCAATATACAGGGATGCACACTGAAGCTTTCTTT
CASSQYTGMHTEAFF
>-|-|TRBJ2-5|TRBV12-3/TRBV12-4
TGTGCCAGCAGTTTAAGCCAAAGGGGGGAGACCCAGTACTTC
CASSLSQRGETQYF
>many|-|TRBJ1-2|TRBV4-3
TGCGCCAGCAGCCAAGACTTTACCGGGGCCTTCCGCGGCTACACCTTC
CASSQDFTGAFRGYTF
>few|-|TRBJ1-1|TRBV5-1
TGCGCCAGCAGAAGGGGGTCCGGGGATGAAGCTTTCTTT
CASRRGSGDEAFF
>few|-|TRBJ2-1|TRBV5-1
TGCGCCAGCAGCCTGTTCAGTGGAGGCAATGAGCAGTTCTTC
CASSLFSGGNEQFF
>few|-|TRBJ1-5|TRBV6-5
TGTGCCAGCAGTCTCAGGGACACGTATCAGCCCCAGCATTTT
CASSLRDTYQPQHF
>few|-|TRBJ1-4|TRBV12-3/TRBV12-4
TGTGCCAGCAGTTTACGGGATGGGGGAGAAAAACTGTTTTTT
CASSLRDGGEKLFF
>few|-|TRBJ2-3|TRBV7-2
TGTGCCAGCAGCCCCCGGGACCCTCAGTCTACGCAGTATTTT
CASSPRDPQSTQYF
>once|-|TRBJ1-1|TRBV5-1
TGCGCCAGCAAGGCTTCAGGGGTGAGGGGCACTGAAGCTTTCTTT
CASKASGVRGTEAFF
>-|-|TRBJ2-6|TRBV3-1
TGTGCCAGCAGCCCCCTGGGGCTGGGACCCGGGGCCAACGTCCTGACTTTC
CASSPLGLGPGANVLTF
>-|TRBD1|TRBJ2-3|TRBV3-1
TGTGCCAGCAGCGATGGACAGGGGTTGGGTACGCAGTATTTT
CASSDGQGLGTQYF
>few|TRBD2|TRBJ2-5|TRBV10-3
TGTGCCACCCTGACTAGCGAGAAAGAGACCCAGTACTTC
CATLTSEKETQYF
>few|-|TRBJ2-1|TRBV29-1
TGCAGCGTTGAACCCCAGAGATCATACAATGAGCAGTTCTTC
CSVEPQRSYNEQFF
>few|-|TRBJ1-6|TRBV12-3/TRBV12-4
TGTGCCAGCAGCCCCCAAAGGGATTCACCCCTCCACTTT
CASSPQRDSPLHF
>few|TRBD2|TRBJ2-5|TRBV4-2
TGTGCCAGCAGCGCAGGGAGCGGGGGGAGGGAGACCCAGTACTTC
CASSAGSGGRETQYF
>few|TRBD1|TRBJ1-5|TRBV10-3
TGTGCCACGTGGACAGGGTGGGATCAGCCCCAGCATTTT
CATWTGWDQPQHF
>many|-|TRBJ2-5|TRBV5-5
TGTGCCAGCAGCCCTTCTACGGTCAGCGAGACCCAGTACTTC
CASSPSTVSETQYF
>many|TRBD1|TRBJ1-2|TRBV10-3
TGTGCCATCAGCGGGACAGACTATGGCTACACCTTC
CAISGTDYGYTF
>few|-|TRBJ2-7|TRBV7-9
TGTGCCAGCAGCTTAGCGTGGCAGCCCTACGAGCAGTACTTC
CASSLAWQPYEQYF
>few|-|TRBJ2-3|TRBV7-9
TGTGCCAGCAGCTTAGTGTGGGGAGAGACGCAGTATTTT
CASSLVWGETQYF
>-|-|TRBJ2-3|TRBV21-1
TGTGCCAGCAGGAAGACCCAACCCAGGGATACGCAGTATTTT
CASRKTQPRDTQYF
>few|TRBD1|TRBJ1-6|TRBV4-3
TGCGCCAGCAGCCGCCTTGGACAGGGAGAGTCACCCCTCCACTTT
CASSRLGQGESPLHF
>few|-|TRBJ1-1|TRBV19
TGTGCCAGTAGTACATTACTCAACACTGAAGCTTTCTTT
CASSTLLNTEAFF
>-|-|TRBJ1-2|TRBV4-1
TGCGCCAGCAGCCAAGAGTCCGTTACCTATGGCTACACCTTC
CASSQESVTYGYTF
>few|TRBD2|TRBJ2-5|TRBV6-2/TRBV6-3
TGTGCCAGCAGACCGGGGACTAGCGGTAAAGAGACCCAGTACTTC
CASRPGTSGKETQYF
>-|-|TRBJ1-1|TRBV4-1
TGCGCCAGCAGCCAAGGACAGTTTGAAGCTTTCTTT
CASSQGQFEAFF
>many|-|TRBJ1-6|TRBV4-3
TGCGCCAGCAGCCGAGACGGCGGGAGGCCCCTCCACTTT
CASSRDGGRPLHF
>few|-|TRBJ2-7|TRBV7-9
TGTGCCAGCAGCTCCAGGGGTTGGGGTGCCTACGAGCAGTACTTC
CASSSRGWGAYEQYF
>few|-|TRBJ2-1|TRBV7-2
TGTGCCAGCACCCCAACCCCAGGGAATGAGCAGTTCTTC
CASTPTPGNEQFF
>few|-|TRBJ2-1|TRBV7-9
TGTGCCAGCAGCCCCTGGGTAGGGATCTCCTACAATGAGCAGTTCTTC
CASSPWVGISYNEQFF
>-|-|TRBJ2-7|TRBV7-9
TGTGCCAGCAGCTTAGTTGTCGAGCAGTACTTC
CASSLVVEQYF
>few|TRBD2|TRBJ2-2|TRBV24-1
TGTGCCACACGGGACGGGGGGGCCAACACCGGGGAGCTGTTTTTT
CATRDGGANTGELFF
>-|-|TRBJ1-5|TRBV27
TGTGCCAGCGCTAATAGCAATCAGCCCCAGCATTTT
CASANSNQPQHF
>few|-|TRBJ2-5|TRBV5-1
TGCGCCAGCAGCTTGGCCGGGGGGCCTCTTGGGGAGACCCAGTACTTC
CASSLAGGPLGETQYF